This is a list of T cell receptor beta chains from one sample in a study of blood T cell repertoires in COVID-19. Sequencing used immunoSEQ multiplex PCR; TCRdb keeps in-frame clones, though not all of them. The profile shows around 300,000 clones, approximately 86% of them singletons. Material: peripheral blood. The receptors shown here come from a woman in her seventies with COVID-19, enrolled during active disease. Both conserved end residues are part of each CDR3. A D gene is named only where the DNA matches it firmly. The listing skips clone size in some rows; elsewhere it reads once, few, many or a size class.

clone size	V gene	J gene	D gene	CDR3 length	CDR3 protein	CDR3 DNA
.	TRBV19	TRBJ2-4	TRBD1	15	CASSIGTGGLYIQYF	TGTGCCAGTAGTATAGGGACAGGGGGCCTTTACATTCAGTACTTC
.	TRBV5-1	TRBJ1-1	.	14	CASSSGGQSTEAFF	TGCGCCAGCAGCTCGGGGGGTCAGAGCACTGAAGCTTTCTTT
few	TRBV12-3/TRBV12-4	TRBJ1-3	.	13	CASSSFSGNTIYF	TGTGCCAGCAGTTCCTTCTCTGGAAACACCATATATTTT
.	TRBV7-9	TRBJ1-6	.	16	CASSSPRSSYNSPLHF	TGTGCCAGCAGCTCCCCCCGGAGCTCCTATAATTCACCCCTCCACTTT
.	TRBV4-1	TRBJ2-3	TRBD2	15	CASSRSGGEIDTQYF	TGCGCCAGCAGCCGTAGCGGGGGGGAAATAGATACGCAGTATTTT
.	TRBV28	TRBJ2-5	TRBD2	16	CASSPWTSGLQETQYF	TGTGCCAGCAGTCCATGGACTAGCGGGCTTCAAGAGACCCAGTACTTC
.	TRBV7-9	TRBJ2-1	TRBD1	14	CASSYGTEYNEQFF	TGTGCCAGCAGCTACGGGACAGAGTACAATGAGCAGTTCTTC
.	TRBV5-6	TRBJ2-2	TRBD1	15	CASSPRDRDTGELFF	TGTGCCAGCAGTCCTAGGGACAGGGACACCGGGGAGCTGTTTTTT
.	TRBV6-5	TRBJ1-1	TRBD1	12	CASRGDREVAFF	TGTGCCAGCAGGGGGGACAGGGAGGTAGCTTTCTTT
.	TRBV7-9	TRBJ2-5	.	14	CASTSRGEQETQYF	TGTGCCAGCACCTCAAGGGGTGAACAAGAGACCCAGTACTTC
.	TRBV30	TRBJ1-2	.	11	CAWSPRGGYTF	TGTGCCTGGAGTCCCCGGGGTGGCTACACCTTC
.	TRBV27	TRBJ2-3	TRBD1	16	CASSFRQGSSTDTQYF	TGTGCCAGCAGCTTTCGACAGGGATCGAGCACAGATACGCAGTATTTT
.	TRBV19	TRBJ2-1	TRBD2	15	CASSPSGRLAGTQFF	TGTGCCAGTAGTCCCTCAGGCCGTCTAGCGGGTACGCAGTTCTTC
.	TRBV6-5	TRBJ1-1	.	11	CASILYTEAFF	TGTGCCAGCATTCTTTACACTGAAGCTTTCTTT
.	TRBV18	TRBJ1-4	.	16	CASSPSSSATNEKLFF	TGTGCCAGCTCACCCAGTAGCTCGGCAACTAATGAAAAACTGTTTTTT